The 5 T cell receptor beta chains reported below all come from one sample, sequenced in a study of T cell responses to AZD1222 COVID-19 vaccine listed by TCRdb under 2021. According to the study, the label for this sample's time point signals: baseline before first vaccination. Library construction relied on the immunoSEQ multiplex PCR assay. The clones in this table, taken by TCRdb from immuneACCESS, are in-frame only. Not every clone is retained; where verified, under half of the shortfall comes from an unresolved V gene, and the cause of the rest is unknown. Counted in this sample were 86,000 or so clones; 90% of them appeared once. The ten largest clones take up around 3% of the sample. Material: peripheral blood, obtained on day 0 of AZD1222 vaccination. These receptors came from an adult in good health.

V gene TRBV14 combines with J gene TRBJ1-1; D gene uncertain. CDR1 and CDR2 from the germline V gene are SGHDN and FVKESK. V lost 0 bases, J lost 1 base, and 15 bases lay in between. The CDR3 length is 17 residues. The CDR3 DNA is TGTGCCAGCAGCCAAGAAGGAATGGGTCGACCGAACACTGAAGCTTTCTTT. This encodes CASSQEGMGRPNTEAFF. Drawing the rest from reference TRBV14 and TRBJ1-1, the complete variable domain is EAGVTQFPSHSVIEKGQTVTLRCDPISGHDNLYWYRRVMGKEIKFLLHFVKESKQDESGMPNNRFLAERTGGTYSTLKVQPAELEDSGVYFCASSQEGMGRPNTEAFFGQGTRLTVV.

By proportion, this clone is medium-sized. V gene TRBV11-3 combines with J gene TRBJ1-4; 10 bases are a match to TRBD1. Germline loops: CDR1 SGHNT, CDR2 YENEEA. The CDR3 loop spans 17 amino acids. The ends lost 0 bases at V and 8 bases at J; junction bases unmatched: 9. The DNA for the CDR3 is TGTGCCAGCAGCTTAGAACCCGCCGGGACAGGGGACGAAAAACTGTTTTTT. It encodes CASSLEPAGTGDEKLFF.

The chain has TRBV18 and TRBJ1-5; the D gene is possibly TRBD1 (5 bases). V lost 8 bases and J lost 6, with 23 bases in between. This CDR3 contains 16 residues. Germline loops: CDR1 KGHSH, CDR2 LQKENI. For the CDR3, the DNA is TGTGCCAGCGCTACCGGGACGAAAGAGAGGGGTCAGCCCCAGCATTTT. This codes for CASATGTKERGQPQHF.

A single count supports this clone. This chain links TRBV7-3 with TRBJ1-5, with D uncertain. Trimming took 4 bases from V and 7 from J, leaving 29 bases between them. The germline V gene encodes CDR1 SGHTA and CDR2 FQGTGA. The CDR3 is 19 amino acids. The CDR3 loop is CASSSRWVSIPPRGQPQHF. The CDR3 coding sequence is TGTGCCAGCAGCTCCAGGTGGGTCTCAATACCCCCCAGAGGGCAGCCCCAGCATTTT. The full variable domain, its missing parts supplied by reference TRBV7-3 and TRBJ1-5, is GAGVSQTPSNKVTEKGKYVELRCDPISGHTALYWYRQSLGQGPEFLIYFQGTGAADDSGLPNDRFFAVRPEGSVSTLKIQRTERGDSAVYLCASSSRWVSIPPRGQPQHFGDGTRLSIL.

This sequence joins TRBV27 and TRBJ1-1; tentatively, D is TRBD1 (6 bases). V was clipped by 3 bases and J by 3 bases, with 14 bases between them. The CDR3 is 15 amino acids. CDR1 is MNHEY, CDR2 SMNVEV, per germline (reference sequence). The CDR3 region has the DNA TGTGCCAGCAGTTTCCGGGGGGCGGTGGACACTGAAGCTTTCTTT. Translation gives CASSFRGAVDTEAFF.